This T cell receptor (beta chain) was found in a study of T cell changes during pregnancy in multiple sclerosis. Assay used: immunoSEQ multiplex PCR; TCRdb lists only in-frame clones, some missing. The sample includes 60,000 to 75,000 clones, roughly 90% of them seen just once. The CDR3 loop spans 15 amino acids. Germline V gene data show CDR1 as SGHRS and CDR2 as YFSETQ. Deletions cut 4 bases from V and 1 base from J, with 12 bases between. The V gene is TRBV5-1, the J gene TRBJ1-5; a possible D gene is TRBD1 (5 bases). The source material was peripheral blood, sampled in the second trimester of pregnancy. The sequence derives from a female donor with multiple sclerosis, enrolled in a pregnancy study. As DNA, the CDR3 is TGCGCCAGCAGCCCCCTGGGGGGGAGCAATCAGCCCCAGCATTTT. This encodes CASSPLGGSNQPQHF.